The rows below give T cell receptor beta chains drawn from one sample of a study of blood T cell repertoires in COVID-19. Assay used: immunoSEQ multiplex PCR; TCRdb lists only in-frame clones, some missing. The sample has approximately 210,000 clones, 75% to 90% seen once. The sequenced sample consisted of peripheral blood. The receptors shown here come from a woman between 40 and 50 years old with acute or convalescent COVID-19. Both conserved end residues are part of each CDR3. The D gene is left open where the match is weak. Rows give clone size only sometimes, using once, few, many, or a class for an expanded clone.

v_call	clone_size	d_call	j_call	cdr3_aa	cdr3_nt
TRBV12-5	once	.	TRBJ1-2	CASGFGGVYGYTF	TGTGCTAGTGGTTTCGGGGGGGTCTATGGCTACACCTTC
TRBV5-5	.	.	TRBJ1-2	CASSLVGGTNYGYTF	TGTGCCAGCAGCTTGGTGGGGGGAACTAACTATGGCTACACCTTC
TRBV6-1	.	TRBD1	TRBJ1-2	CASSEVQGAWNGYTF	TGTGCCAGCAGTGAAGTTCAGGGGGCTTGGAATGGCTACACCTTC
TRBV18	.	.	TRBJ1-1	CASSPEGNTEAFF	TGTGCCAGCTCACCAGAGGGGAACACTGAAGCTTTCTTT
TRBV5-1	.	TRBD1	TRBJ1-2	CASSLGQGAQGYTF	TGCGCCAGCAGCTTGGGGCAGGGGGCGCAGGGCTACACCTTC
TRBV30	.	.	TRBJ2-1	CAWSIRSGQFF	TGTGCCTGGAGTATACGGTCCGGGCAGTTCTTC
TRBV27	.	TRBD1	TRBJ1-4	CASSLTGTNEKLFF	TGTGCCAGCAGCCTGACAGGGACAAATGAAAAACTGTTTTTT
TRBV5-8	.	TRBD1	TRBJ1-4	CASSRYTGAEEKLFF	TGTGCCAGCAGCCGATATACAGGGGCTGAGGAAAAACTGTTTTTT
TRBV5-4	.	.	TRBJ2-2	CASSLEQVHGELFF	TGTGCCAGCAGCTTGGAACAGGTGCACGGGGAGCTGTTTTTT
TRBV2	.	.	TRBJ2-3	CASSVSGFTDTQYF	TGTGCCAGCAGTGTGTCAGGGTTTACAGATACGCAGTATTTT
TRBV7-8	.	TRBD2	TRBJ2-1	CASSLGLVRYNEQFF	TGTGCCAGCAGCTTGGGACTAGTGAGGTACAATGAGCAGTTCTTC
TRBV15	.	.	TRBJ1-6	CATSRAVLYRDNSPLHF	TGTGCCACCAGCAGAGCCGTCCTATACAGGGATAATTCACCCCTCCACTTT
TRBV2	.	.	TRBJ2-1	CASSGWGGGAPYNEQFF	TGTGCCAGCAGTGGATGGGGCGGGGGCGCCCCCTACAATGAGCAGTTCTTC
TRBV3-1/TRBV3-2	.	TRBD1	TRBJ1-2	CASSQEKRTGYYGYTF	TGTGCCAGCAGCCAAGAAAAGAGGACAGGGTACTATGGCTACACCTTC
TRBV19	.	TRBD2	TRBJ2-3	CASTFSGGTDTQYF	TGTGCCAGTACCTTTAGCGGGGGCACAGATACGCAGTATTTT
TRBV5-1	.	.	TRBJ1-4	CASSPGGTSSTNEKLFF	TGCGCCAGCAGCCCTGGGGGGACCTCCTCAACTAATGAAAAACTGTTTTTT
TRBV7-6	.	TRBD1	TRBJ2-5	CASSLDFGQGGETQYF	TGTGCCAGCAGCTTAGATTTCGGACAGGGTGGAGAGACCCAGTACTTC
TRBV6-5	.	.	TRBJ2-3	CAAGGQSTDTQYF	TGTGCCGCCGGGGGACAGTCCACAGATACGCAGTATTTT
TRBV6-5	.	.	TRBJ2-3	CASSFRPSDTQYF	TGTGCCAGCAGTTTCAGGCCTTCAGATACGCAGTATTTT
TRBV5-4	.	TRBD1	TRBJ1-4	CASSLKTGDSGEKLFF	TGTGCCAGCAGCTTGAAGACAGGGGATTCGGGGGAAAAACTGTTTTTT
TRBV9	.	.	TRBJ1-1	CASSVPPDGDTEAFF	TGTGCCAGCAGCGTACCCCCGGACGGGGACACTGAAGCTTTCTTT
TRBV4-2	.	.	TRBJ2-2	CASSQESKGRRNTGELFF	TGTGCCAGCAGCCAAGAATCTAAGGGGCGGCGAAACACCGGGGAGCTGTTTTTT
TRBV2	.	.	TRBJ1-6	CASERGGDSPLHF	TGTGCCAGTGAGAGGGGCGGGGATTCACCCCTCCACTTT